The 15 T cell receptor beta chains below all came from one sample that was sequenced in a study of T-cell memory formation after mild COVID-19. TCRdb passed the 5' RACE reads through MiXCR, listing each CDR3 protein once. The sample lists 250,000 to 300,000 distinct CDR3 sequences; about 16% were seen once. Sequenced sample: PBMCs or a T cell subset sorted from them (not recorded which). Receptors were obtained from a man aged 18 to 29 who had mild COVID-19 (a few samples of this study predate the infection). Cell type and time point are not known.

This clonotype was counted between two and nine times. The chain uses TRBV4-1 and TRBJ1-2; D ambiguous. The CDR3 runs to 12 residues. V was cut by 0 bases and J by 6 bases, with 5 bases left in between. Germline values: CDR1 MGHRA, CDR2 YSYEKL. The CDR3 loop reads CASSQDPNGYTF. CDR3 bases: TGCGCCAGCAGCCAAGACCCAAATGGCTACACCTTC.

The chain's CDR3 is CASSFGQAASATNEKLFF. The DNA for the CDR3 is TGTGCCAGCAGCTTCGGACAGGCGGCCTCTGCAACTAATGAAAAACTGTTTTTT. The V and J genes are TRBV7-8 and TRBJ1-4; TRBD1 matches at 7 bases. The CDR3 length is 18 residues. The V gene's germline CDR1 is SGHVS and CDR2 FQNEAQ. V shed 3 bases and J 0 bases; nucleotides not matched to a gene: 10.

This clonotype was observed a few times. The chain links TRBV5-1 to TRBJ1-3; possibly TRBD1 for D (5 bases). The length of the CDR3 is 17 residues. V was pared by 4 bases and J by 3 bases, with 20 bases between. CDR1 SGHRS and CDR2 YFSETQ come from the germline V gene. CDR3: CASSPTASGFRGNTIYF. CDR3 bases: TGCGCCAGCAGCCCAACGGCTTCAGGGTTCCGTGGAAACACCATATATTTT.

The rearrangement uses TRBV12-3 or TRBV12-4 and TRBJ1-1, with D uncertain. CDR3 size: 14 residues. V lost 0 bases and J 4 bases, leaving 9 bases between the germline ends. DNA for the CDR3: TGTGCCAGCAGTTTAGCGGGGAGGTCCACTGAAGCTTTCTTT. Amino acid sequence: CASSLAGRSTEAFF.

This clonotype ranks as medium-sized. V and J are TRBV20-1 and TRBJ2-7; 7 bases line up with TRBD1. In germline, CDR1 is DFQATT, CDR2 SNEGSKA (reference sequence). V gave up 3 bases and J gave up 3 bases; unmatched junction bases: 5. There are 13 residues in the CDR3. The CDR3 loop is CSARTGIRYEQYF. CDR3 bases: TGCAGTGCTAGGACAGGGATCCGCTACGAGCAGTACTTC.

The V gene is TRBV12-3 or TRBV12-4, the J gene TRBJ1-6; TRBD1 matches 8 bases. The CDR3 totals 15 residues. Trimming cost V 3 bases and J 5 bases; bases outside gene matches: 3. The CDR3 is CASSFRTGNNSPLHF. CDR3 DNA sequence: TGTGCCAGCAGTTTTAGGACAGGGAATAATTCACCCCTCCACTTT.

This clonotype was recorded a few times. This rearrangement joins TRBV5-1 to TRBJ2-3, with 11 bases fitting TRBD1. Germline CDR1 reads SGHRS; CDR2 reads YFSETQ. The CDR3 runs 15 residues. Trimming cost V 4 bases and J 4 bases; bases outside gene matches: 5. DNA for the CDR3: TGCGCCAGCAGCCAGGGACAGGGGGTTCCAGATACGCAGTATTTT. As protein: CASSQGQGVPDTQYF.

This clonotype has more than one count but fewer than ten. This chain links TRBV6-5 with TRBJ1-2; D unclear. Trimming stripped 5 bases from V and 4 bases from J, with 14 bases between. Germline V CDR1 and CDR2: MNHEY, SVGAGI. This CDR3 region has 14 residues. DNA for the CDR3: TGTGCCAGCAGTCAGGAGAGGAGGACCTATGGCTACACCTTC. Translated: CASSQERRTYGYTF.

The V and J genes are TRBV20-1 and TRBJ1-5; possibly TRBD1 for D (5 bases). V lost 3 bases, J lost 0 bases, and 9 bases lay in between. The CDR3 has 14 amino acids. Germline-derived CDR1 and CDR2 are DFQATT and SNEGSKA (reference sequence). In DNA, the CDR3 is TGCAGTGCTAGCGGGACGGGTAGCAATCAGCCCCAGCATTTT. Translation gives CSASGTGSNQPQHF.

This clonotype has more than one count but fewer than ten. The rearrangement uses TRBV27 and TRBJ2-1, with 10 nucleotides matching TRBD2. Germline-derived CDR1 and CDR2 are MNHEY and SMNVEV (reference sequence). V lost 3 bases, J lost 7 bases, and 3 bases stayed unmatched. This CDR3 region has 14 residues. CDR3 nucleotides: TGTGCCAGCAGTTTTCTAGCGGGGGTAAATGAGCAGTTCTTC. Translating it yields CASSFLAGVNEQFF.

This clonotype was picked up a small number of times. The V gene is TRBV6-1, the J gene TRBJ1-6; D perhaps matches TRBD1 (5 bases). V was trimmed by 7 bases and J by 6 bases, leaving 10 bases between them. CDR1 is MNHNS, CDR2 SASEGT, per germline. The length of the CDR3 is 13 residues. CDR3 residues: CASIEQGNSPLHF. CDR3 nucleotides: TGTGCCAGCATTGAGCAGGGTAATTCACCCCTCCACTTT.

This rearrangement joins TRBV27 to TRBJ1-1; tentative D call: TRBD1 (5 bases). V was pared by 8 bases and J by 5 bases, with 15 bases between. The CDR3 sequence is 13 residues long. Germline V lookup: CDR1 MNHEY, CDR2 SMNVEV (reference sequence). The CDR3 here is CASFRRGWTEAFF. The CDR3 nucleotides are TGTGCCAGCTTCCGAAGGGGATGGACTGAAGCTTTCTTT.

The table lists this clonotype with a few counts. V usage is TRBV18 and J usage is TRBJ1-1, with unresolved D. The CDR3 consists of 14 residues. V dropped 0 bases and J dropped 7 bases, with 12 bases sitting between them. Per the germline V gene, CDR1 is KGHSH and CDR2 is LQKENI. The DNA for the CDR3 is TGTGCCAGCTCACCACCGTCCTCGACGGGTGAAGCTTTCTTT. Encoded protein: CASSPPSSTGEAFF.

This clonotype appeared a few times. J is TRBJ2-1 and V is TRBV6-2 or TRBV6-3; TRBD1 matches 8 bases. This CDR3 is 16 amino acids long. Looked up from germline, CDR1 is MNHEY and CDR2 is SVGEGT. The junction had 10 bases not matched to a gene; V was cut back by 8 bases and J by 1 base. The CDR3 coding sequence is TGTGCCAGCGTACCGGGACAGGTTGGATCCTACAATGAGCAGTTCTTC. It yields the protein CASVPGQVGSYNEQFF.

This clonotype was counted a few times. This sequence joins TRBV12-3 or TRBV12-4 and TRBJ2-3; TRBD1 matches at 7 bases. CDR3 size: 14 residues. The V gene end was trimmed by 6 bases and the J gene end by 5 bases; junction bases not matched to a gene: 8. CDR3 nucleotides: TGTGCCAGCAGCACGGACAGGCCAGTAGATACGCAGTATTTT. It encodes CASSTDRPVDTQYF.